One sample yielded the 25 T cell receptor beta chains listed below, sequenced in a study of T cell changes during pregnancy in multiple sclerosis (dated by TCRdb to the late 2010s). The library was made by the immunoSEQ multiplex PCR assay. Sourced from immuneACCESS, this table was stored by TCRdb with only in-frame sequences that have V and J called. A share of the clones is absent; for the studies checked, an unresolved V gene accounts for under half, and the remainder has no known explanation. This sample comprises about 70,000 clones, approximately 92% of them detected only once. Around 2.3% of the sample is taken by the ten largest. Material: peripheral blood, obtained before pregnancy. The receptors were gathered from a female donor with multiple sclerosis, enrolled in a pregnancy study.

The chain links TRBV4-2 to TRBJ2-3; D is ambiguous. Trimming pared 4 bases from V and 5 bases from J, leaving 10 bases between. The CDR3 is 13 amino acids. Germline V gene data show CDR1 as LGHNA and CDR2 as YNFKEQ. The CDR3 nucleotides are TGTGCCAGCAGCCCGTCAAGCGAAGATACGCAGTATTTT. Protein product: CASSPSSEDTQYF.

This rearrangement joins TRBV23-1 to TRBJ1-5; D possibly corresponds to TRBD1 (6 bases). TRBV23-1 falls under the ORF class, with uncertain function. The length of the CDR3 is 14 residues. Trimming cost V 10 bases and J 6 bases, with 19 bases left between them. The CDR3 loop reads CATNRVASSQPQHF. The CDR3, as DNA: TGCGCCACCAACAGGGTCGCGTCGAGTCAGCCCCAGCATTTT.

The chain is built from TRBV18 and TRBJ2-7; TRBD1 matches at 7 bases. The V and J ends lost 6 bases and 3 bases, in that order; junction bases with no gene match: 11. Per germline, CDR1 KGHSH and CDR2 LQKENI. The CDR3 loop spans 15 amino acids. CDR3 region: CASSQLTGSGYEQYF. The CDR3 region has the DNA TGTGCCAGCTCCCAATTGACAGGGTCGGGCTACGAGCAGTACTTC.

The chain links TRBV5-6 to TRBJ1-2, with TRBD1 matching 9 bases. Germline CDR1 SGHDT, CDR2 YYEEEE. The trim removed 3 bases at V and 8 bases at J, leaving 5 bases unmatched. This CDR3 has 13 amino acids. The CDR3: CASSSTGGRGYTF. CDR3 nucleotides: TGTGCCAGCAGCTCAACAGGGGGCCGGGGCTACACCTTC.

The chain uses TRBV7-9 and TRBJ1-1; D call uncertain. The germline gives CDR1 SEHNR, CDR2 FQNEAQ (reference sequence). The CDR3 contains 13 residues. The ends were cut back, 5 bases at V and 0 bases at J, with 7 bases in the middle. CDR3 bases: TGTGCCAGCAGCCCCGTTATGAACACTGAAGCTTTCTTT. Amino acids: CASSPVMNTEAFF.

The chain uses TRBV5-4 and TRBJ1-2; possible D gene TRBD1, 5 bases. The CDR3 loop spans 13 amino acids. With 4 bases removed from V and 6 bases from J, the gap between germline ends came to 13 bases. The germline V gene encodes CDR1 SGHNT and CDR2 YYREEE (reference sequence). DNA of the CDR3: TGTGCCAGCAGCATTTCAGGGTGGGATGGCTACACCTTC. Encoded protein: CASSISGWDGYTF.

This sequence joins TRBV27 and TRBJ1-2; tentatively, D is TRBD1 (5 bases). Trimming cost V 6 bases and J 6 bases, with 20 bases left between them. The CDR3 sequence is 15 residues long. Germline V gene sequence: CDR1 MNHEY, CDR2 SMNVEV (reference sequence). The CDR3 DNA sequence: TGTGCCAGCAGAGGTTACCTAGGGCAGGGCAATGGCTACACCTTC. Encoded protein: CASRGYLGQGNGYTF.

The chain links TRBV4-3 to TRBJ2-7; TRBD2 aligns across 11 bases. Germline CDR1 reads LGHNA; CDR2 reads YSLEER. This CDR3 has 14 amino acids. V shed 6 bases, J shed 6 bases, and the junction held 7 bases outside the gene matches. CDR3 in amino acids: CASSVSGRASEQYF. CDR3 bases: TGCGCCAGCAGTGTTAGCGGGAGGGCCTCCGAGCAGTACTTC.

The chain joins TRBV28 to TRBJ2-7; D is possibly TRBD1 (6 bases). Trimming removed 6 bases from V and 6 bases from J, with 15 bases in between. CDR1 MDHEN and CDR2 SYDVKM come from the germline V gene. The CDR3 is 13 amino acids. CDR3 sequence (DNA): TGTGCCAGCAGACCAGACAGGTTTGGCGAGCAGTACTTC. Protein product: CASRPDRFGEQYF.

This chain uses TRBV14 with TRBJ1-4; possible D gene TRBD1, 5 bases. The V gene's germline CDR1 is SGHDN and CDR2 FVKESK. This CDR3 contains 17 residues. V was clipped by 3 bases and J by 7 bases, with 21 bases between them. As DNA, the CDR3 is TGTGCCAGCAGCCACCGTGACGGCGTTGGGGCACGTGAAAAACTGTTTTTT. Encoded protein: CASSHRDGVGAREKLFF. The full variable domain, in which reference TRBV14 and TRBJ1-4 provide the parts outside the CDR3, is EAGVTQFPSHSVIEKGQTVTLRCDPISGHDNLYWYRRVMGKEIKFLLHFVKESKQDESGMPNNRFLAERTGGTYSTLKVQPAELEDSGVYFCASSHRDGVGAREKLFFGSGTQLSVL.

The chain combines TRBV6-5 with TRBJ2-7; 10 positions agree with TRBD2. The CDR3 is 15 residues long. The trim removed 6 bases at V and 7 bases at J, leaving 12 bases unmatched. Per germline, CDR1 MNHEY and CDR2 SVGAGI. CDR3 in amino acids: CASSDPASGRGEQYF. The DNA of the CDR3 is TGTGCCAGCAGCGACCCGGCTAGCGGGAGAGGAGAGCAGTACTTC.

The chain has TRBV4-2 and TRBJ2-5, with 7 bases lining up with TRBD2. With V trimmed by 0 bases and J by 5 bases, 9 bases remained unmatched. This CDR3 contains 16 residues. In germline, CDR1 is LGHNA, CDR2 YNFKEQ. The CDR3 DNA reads TGTGCCAGCAGCCAAGATAGCACTAGCGCGTTGGAGACCCAGTACTTC. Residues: CASSQDSTSALETQYF.

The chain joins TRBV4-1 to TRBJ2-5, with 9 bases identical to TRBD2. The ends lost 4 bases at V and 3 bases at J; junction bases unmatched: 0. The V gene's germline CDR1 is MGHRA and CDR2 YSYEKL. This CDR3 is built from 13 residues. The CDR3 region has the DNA TGCGCCAGCAGCCGACTAGCGGAAGAGACCCAGTACTTC. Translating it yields CASSRLAEETQYF.

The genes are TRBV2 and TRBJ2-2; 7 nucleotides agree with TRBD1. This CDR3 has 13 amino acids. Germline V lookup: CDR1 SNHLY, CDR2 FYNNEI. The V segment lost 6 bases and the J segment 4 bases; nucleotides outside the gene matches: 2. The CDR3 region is CASRGQLTGELFF. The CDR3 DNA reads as TGTGCCAGCAGGGGACAGCTCACCGGGGAGCTGTTTTTT. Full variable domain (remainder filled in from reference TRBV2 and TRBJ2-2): EPEVTQTPSHQVTQMGQEVILRCVPISNHLYFYWYRQILGQKVEFLVSFYNNEISEKSEIFDDQFSVERPDGSNFTLKIRSTKLEDSAMYFCASRGQLTGELFFGEGSRLTVL.

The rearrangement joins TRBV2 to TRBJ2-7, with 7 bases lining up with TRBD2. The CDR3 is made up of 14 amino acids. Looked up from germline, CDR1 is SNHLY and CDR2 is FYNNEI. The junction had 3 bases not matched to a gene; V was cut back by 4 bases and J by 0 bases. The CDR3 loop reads CASSAQRDSYEQYF. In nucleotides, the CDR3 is TGTGCCAGCAGTGCCCAGCGGGACTCCTACGAGCAGTACTTC.

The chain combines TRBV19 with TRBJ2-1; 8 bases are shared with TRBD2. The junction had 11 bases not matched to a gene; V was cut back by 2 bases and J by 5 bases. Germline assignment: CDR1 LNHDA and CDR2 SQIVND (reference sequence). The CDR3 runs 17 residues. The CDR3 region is CASSILPLGTSHNEQFF. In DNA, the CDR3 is TGTGCCAGTAGTATACTCCCCCTTGGGACTAGTCACAATGAGCAGTTCTTC.

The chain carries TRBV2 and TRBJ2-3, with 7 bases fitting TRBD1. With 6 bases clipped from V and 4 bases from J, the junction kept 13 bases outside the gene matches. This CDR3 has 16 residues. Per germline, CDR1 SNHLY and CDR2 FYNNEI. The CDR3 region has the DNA TGTGCCAGCAGAGGGACAGAAACGAGCAAGTCAGATACGCAGTATTTT. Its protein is CASRGTETSKSDTQYF. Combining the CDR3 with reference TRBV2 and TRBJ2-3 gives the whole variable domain EPEVTQTPSHQVTQMGQEVILRCVPISNHLYFYWYRQILGQKVEFLVSFYNNEISEKSEIFDDQFSVERPDGSNFTLKIRSTKLEDSAMYFCASRGTETSKSDTQYFGPGTRLTVL.

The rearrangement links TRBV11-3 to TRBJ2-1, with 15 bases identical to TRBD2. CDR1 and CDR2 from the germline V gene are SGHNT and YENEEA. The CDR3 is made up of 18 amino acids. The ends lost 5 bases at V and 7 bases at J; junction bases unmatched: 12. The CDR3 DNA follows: TGTGCCAGCAGCCCGGGACTAGCGGGAGGACGCCGAATTAATGAGCAGTTCTTC. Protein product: CASSPGLAGGRRINEQFF. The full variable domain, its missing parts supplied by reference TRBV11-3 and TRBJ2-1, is EAGVVQSPRYKIIEKKQPVAFWCNPISGHNTLYWYLQNLGQGPELLIRYENEEAVDDSQLPKDRFSAERLKGVDSTLKIQPAELGDSAVYLCASSPGLAGGRRINEQFFGPGTRLTVL.

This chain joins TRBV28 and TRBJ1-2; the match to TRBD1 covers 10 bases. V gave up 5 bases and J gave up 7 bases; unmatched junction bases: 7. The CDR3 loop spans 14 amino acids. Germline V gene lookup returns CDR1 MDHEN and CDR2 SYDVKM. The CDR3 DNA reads TGTGCCAGCAGTCAAGACAGGGGGCTCGTTGGCTACACCTTC. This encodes CASSQDRGLVGYTF.

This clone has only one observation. The CDR3 DNA reads TGTGCCAGCAGGCCCGGACAGAGGAACACTGAAGCTTTCTTT. It translates to CASRPGQRNTEAFF. This chain uses TRBV28 with TRBJ1-1, with D possibly TRBD1 on 6 matching bases. Trimming cost V 6 bases and J 1 base, with 12 bases left between them. Per germline, CDR1 MDHEN and CDR2 SYDVKM. The CDR3 is 14 residues long.

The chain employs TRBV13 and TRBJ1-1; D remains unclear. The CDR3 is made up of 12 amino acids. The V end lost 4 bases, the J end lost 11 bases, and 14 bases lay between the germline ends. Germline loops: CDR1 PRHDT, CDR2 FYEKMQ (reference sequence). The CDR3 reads CASSSGPRGAFF. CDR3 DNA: TGTGCCAGCAGCTCCGGACCCCGAGGGGCTTTCTTT.

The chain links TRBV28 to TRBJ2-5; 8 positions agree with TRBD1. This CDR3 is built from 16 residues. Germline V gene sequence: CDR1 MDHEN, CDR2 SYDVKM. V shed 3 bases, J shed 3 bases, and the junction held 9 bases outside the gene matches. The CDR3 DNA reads TGTGCCAGCAGTTTGGGCCCCCGGACAGGGAAAGAGACCCAGTACTTC. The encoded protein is CASSLGPRTGKETQYF.

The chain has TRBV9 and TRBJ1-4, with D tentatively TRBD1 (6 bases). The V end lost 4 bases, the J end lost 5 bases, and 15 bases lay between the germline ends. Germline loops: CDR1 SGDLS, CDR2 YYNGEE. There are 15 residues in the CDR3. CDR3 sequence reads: CASSFQTGINEKLFF. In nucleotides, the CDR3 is TGTGCCAGCAGCTTCCAAACAGGGATCAATGAAAAACTGTTTTTT. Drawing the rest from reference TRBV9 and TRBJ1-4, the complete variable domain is DSGVTQTPKHLITATGQRVTLRCSPRSGDLSVYWYQQSLDQGLQFLIQYYNGEERAKGNILERFSAQQFPDLHSELNLSSLELGDSALYFCASSFQTGINEKLFFGSGTQLSVL.

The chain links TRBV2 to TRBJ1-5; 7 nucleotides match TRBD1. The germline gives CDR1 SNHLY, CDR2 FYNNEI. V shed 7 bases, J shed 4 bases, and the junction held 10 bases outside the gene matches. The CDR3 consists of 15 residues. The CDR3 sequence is CASNRQGSSNQPQHF. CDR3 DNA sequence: TGTGCCAGCAACCGACAGGGTAGTAGTAATCAGCCCCAGCATTTT.

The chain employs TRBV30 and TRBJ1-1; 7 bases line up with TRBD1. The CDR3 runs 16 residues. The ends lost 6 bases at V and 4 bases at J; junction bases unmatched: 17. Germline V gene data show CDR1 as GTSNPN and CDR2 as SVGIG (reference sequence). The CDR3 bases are TGTGCCTGCGACAGCCGACAGGGAAGGGATGGCACTGAAGCTTTCTTT. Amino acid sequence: CACDSRQGRDGTEAFF.